The present T cell receptor beta chain was sequenced within a study of CD8+CD57+ T cells in acquired aplastic anemia. Study context: Sorted CD4+ and CD8+ cells yielded around 3 ug of DNA on average. Findings and limits, study-wide: Between patients and controls, approximately 29 CD8+ CDR3 sequences were found in common.

This CDR3 spans 15 amino acids. Looked up from germline, CDR1 is SGHAT and CDR2 is FQNNGV. V was shortened by 2 bases and J by 4 bases, with 12 bases between the two germline ends. Genomic DNA was employed as the template in profiling TCR beta VDJ and CDR3. TCRdb itself ran the reads through MiXCR, one entry per CDR3 protein. Altogether 150,000 to 170,000 distinct CDR3 sequences are present, about 48% being singletons, with the ten largest covering roughly 12%. Whoever was chosen for sequencing had shown CD8+CD57+ cell expansion by flow cytometry. Patients had not yet gotten any therapy when their blood was taken for sampling. This clonotype occurred many times. As yet, its antigen is unknown.

The sequence was collected from a human donor with aplastic anemia. The sample was sorted CD4+, CD8+, or CD8+CD57+ T cells (not recorded which) from PBMCs. This chain uses TRBV11-2 with TRBJ2-1, with TRBD1 as a possible D gene (5 bases). This chain's CDR3 is CASSLKRQGYNEQFF. The CDR3 DNA follows: TGTGCCAGCAGCTTAAAGAGGCAGGGATACAATGAGCAGTTCTTC.